The source of this TCR beta chain is a study of T cell responses to AZD1222 COVID-19 vaccine. Study overall: Pooled samples include second doses given at about 4 or 12 weeks.

Libraries were prepared by immunoSEQ multiplex PCR; TCRdb keeps only in-frame clonotypes and omits some of them. The profile covers approximately 160,000 clones, with more than 75% appearing a single time and 5% taken by the ten largest. This clone has a single count. Its antigen is unidentified. This CDR3 comprises 12 residues. Deletions cut 8 bases from V and 2 bases from J, with 9 bases between. Germline-derived CDR1 and CDR2 are MDHEN and SYDVKM. Study results and caveats: It was only six AZD1222 recipients who were seropositive at baseline.

The chain couples TRBV28 to TRBJ1-2; unclear D gene. The sample here was peripheral blood, taken on day 0 of AZD1222 vaccination. The TCR originated in an adult in good health. CDR3: CASGRENYGYTF. For the CDR3, the DNA is TGTGCCAGCGGTAGAGAGAACTATGGCTACACCTTC.